Listed below are T cell receptor beta chains from one sample, sequenced in a study of blood T cell repertoires in COVID-19. The method was immunoSEQ multiplex PCR; TCRdb's version includes in-frame clones alone and lacks a portion of them. This table has more than 250,000 clones, over 75% appearing once. Source material: PBMCs or T cells enriched from blood (not recorded which). All receptors derive from a man in his thirties or forties who had recovered from COVID-19. Both conserved end residues are part of each CDR3. A D gene is named only where the DNA matches it firmly. Size tells how often a clone was seen (once, few, many) or the class of an expanded clone, and some rows leave it out.

TRBJ2-6 | - | - | TRBV9 | CASSVGEAGANVLTF | TGTGCCAGCAGCGTGGGAGAGGCTGGGGCCAACGTCCTGACTTTC
TRBJ2-2 | TRBD2 | - | TRBV18 | CASSPRAGGGTGELFF | TGTGCCAGCTCACCTCGGGCCGGCGGGGGCACCGGGGAGCTGTTTTTT
TRBJ2-5 | - | - | TRBV10-3 | CATRKGQETQYF | TGTGCCACCCGTAAGGGGCAAGAGACCCAGTACTTC
TRBJ1-2 | - | - | TRBV14 | CASSQVDSPNYGYTF | TGTGCCAGCAGCCAAGTGGACAGCCCAAACTATGGCTACACCTTC
TRBJ1-2 | - | once | TRBV11-2 | CASSLAGSDRNYGYTF | TGTGCCAGCAGCTTAGCGGGTTCTGACAGAAACTATGGCTACACCTTC
TRBJ1-1 | TRBD1 | - | TRBV6-5 | CASSYSAGTGSPEAFF | TGTGCCAGCAGTTACTCCGCCGGGACAGGATCACCTGAAGCTTTCTTT
TRBJ1-4 | - | - | TRBV10-2 | CASSVVAQGTEKLFF | TGCGCCAGCAGTGTCGTGGCGCAGGGTACTGAAAAACTGTTTTTT
TRBJ1-6 | TRBD1 | - | TRBV10-3 | CAISERDRDNSPLHF | TGTGCCATCAGTGAGAGGGACAGGGACAATTCACCCCTCCACTTT
TRBJ2-4 | TRBD1 | once | TRBV7-2 | CASSLVQGAGNIQYF | TGTGCCAGCAGCTTAGTGCAGGGGGCGGGCAACATTCAGTACTTC
TRBJ1-4 | - | - | TRBV9 | CASSAERGIGEKLFF | TGTGCCAGCAGCGCCGAAAGAGGGATAGGAGAAAAACTGTTTTTT
TRBJ1-6 | - | - | TRBV27 | CASSLYSGGFSPLHF | TGTGCCAGCAGTTTATATTCCGGCGGTTTCTCACCCCTCCACTTT
TRBJ1-5 | TRBD1 | - | TRBV24-1 | CATSDLDRVEKRGNQPQHF | TGTGCCACCAGTGACTTGGACAGGGTGGAGAAAAGGGGCAATCAGCCCCAGCATTTT
TRBJ2-4 | TRBD2 | - | TRBV2 | CASSVRLAGLAKNIQYF | TGTGCCAGCAGTGTTAGACTAGCGGGGTTAGCCAAAAACATTCAGTACTTC
TRBJ1-1 | - | - | TRBV3-1/TRBV3-2 | CASSQEGSAMNTEAFF | TGTGCCAGCAGCCAAGAGGGCTCAGCCATGAACACTGAAGCTTTCTTT
TRBJ2-7 | TRBD2 | once | TRBV5-4 | CASSPGGYEQYF | TGTGCCAGCAGCCCGGGGGGCTACGAGCAGTACTTC
TRBJ2-2 | - | - | TRBV9 | CASSARYTGTGELFF | TGTGCCAGCAGCGCTCGATACACCGGGACCGGGGAGCTGTTTTTT
TRBJ1-2 | TRBD1 | - | TRBV2 | CASRVRGSFYGYTF | TGTGCCAGCAGGGTCAGGGGGTCCTTCTATGGCTACACCTTC
TRBJ2-3 | TRBD1 | - | TRBV27 | CASSLLGTGTDTQYF | TGTGCCAGCAGTTTATTAGGGACAGGGACAGATACGCAGTATTTT
TRBJ2-7 | TRBD1 | - | TRBV25-1 | CATPGQGELDEQYF | TGTGCCACCCCGGGCCAGGGGGAACTAGACGAGCAGTACTTC
TRBJ2-1 | - | - | TRBV9 | CASSLRQEGGEQFF | TGTGCCAGCAGCCTACGACAGGAAGGGGGTGAGCAGTTCTTC
TRBJ2-7 | - | - | TRBV7-9 | CASSLGRADGFYEQYF | TGTGCCAGCAGCTTAGGACGAGCGGACGGATTCTACGAGCAGTACTTC
TRBJ1-2 | - | - | TRBV12-3/TRBV12-4 | CASSFSQNYGYTF | TGTGCCAGCAGTTTTTCACAAAACTATGGCTACACCTTC
TRBJ1-2 | TRBD1 | once | TRBV19 | CASRETGVLANYGYTF | TGTGCCAGTAGGGAGACAGGGGTTCTAGCTAACTATGGCTACACCTTC
TRBJ1-2 | - | - | TRBV5-4 | CASSPTGSGYGYTF | TGTGCCAGCAGCCCGACGGGATCTGGATATGGCTACACCTTC